This TCR beta chain came from a study of spatial heterogeneity in lung cancer. A distinct unique molecular identifier was carried by each TCR cDNA molecule. MiXCR, applied by TCRdb to the 5' RACE reads, yields one record per CDR3 protein. Seen here are some 78,000 distinct CDR3 sequences, about 8% observed once, and the top ten hold roughly 7%. Documented time point: sample taken at primary tumor resection. Untreated early-stage non-small cell lung cancer patients, around 72 in total, were the donors. Ten or more counts support this clonotype. Germline values: CDR1 MNHEY, CDR2 SVGEGT. Trimming left V 7 bases short and J 5 bases short, with 16 bases between. CDR3 length: 14 residues.

Sequencing used PBMCs, obtained at surgery. The receptor's source is a male donor with early-stage non-small cell lung cancer. The rearrangement uses TRBV6-2 or TRBV6-3 and TRBJ2-3, with D unclear. The CDR3 DNA follows: TGTGCCAGCATCTCGAGGATGCGCGGAGATACGCAGTATTTT. Its protein is CASISRMRGDTQYF.